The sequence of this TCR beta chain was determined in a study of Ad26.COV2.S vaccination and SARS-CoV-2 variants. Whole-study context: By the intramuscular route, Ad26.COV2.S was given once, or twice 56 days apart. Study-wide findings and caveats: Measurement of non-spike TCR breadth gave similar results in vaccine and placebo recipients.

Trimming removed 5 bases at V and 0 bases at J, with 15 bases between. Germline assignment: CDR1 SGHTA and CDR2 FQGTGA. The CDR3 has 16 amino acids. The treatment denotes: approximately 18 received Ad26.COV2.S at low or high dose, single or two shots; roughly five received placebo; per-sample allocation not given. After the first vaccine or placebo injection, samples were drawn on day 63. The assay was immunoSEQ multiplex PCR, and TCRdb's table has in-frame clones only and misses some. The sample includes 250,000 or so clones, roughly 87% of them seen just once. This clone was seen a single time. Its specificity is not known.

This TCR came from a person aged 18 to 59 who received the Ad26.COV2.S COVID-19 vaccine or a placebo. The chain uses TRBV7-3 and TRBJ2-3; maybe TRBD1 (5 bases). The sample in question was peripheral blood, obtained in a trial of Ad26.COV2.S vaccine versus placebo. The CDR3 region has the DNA TGTGCCAGCAGCGATAATAGCAGGGTCAGCACAGATACGCAGTATTTT. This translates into CASSDNSRVSTDTQYF.